The clone carrying this TCR beta chain was picked up a small number of times. Its cognate antigen is unknown. The data were produced by immunoSEQ multiplex PCR, yet TCRdb's version contains in-frame clones alone and is incomplete. The table shows about 200,000 clones, with 90% to 95% occurring only once. Trimming removed 3 bases from V and 4 bases from J; junction bases left unmatched: 7. The CDR3 extends over 14 amino acids. Germline-derived CDR1 and CDR2 are DFQATT and SNEGSKA (reference sequence). This sample is part of a study of T cell responses to AZD1222 COVID-19 vaccine. Notes on the study in general: Just a handful of AZD1222 recipients tested seropositive at baseline.

The receptor was derived from an adult who received the MenACWY meningococcal vaccine as a control. The chain couples TRBV20-1 to TRBJ2-7, with 9 bases lining up with TRBD2. Sequencing used peripheral blood, obtained 28 days after the second dose of the MenACWY control vaccine. CDR3 in amino acids: CSASRLAGIYEQYF. The CDR3 DNA is TGCAGTGCTAGTAGGCTAGCGGGAATTTACGAGCAGTACTTC.